This T cell receptor beta chain was recovered during a study of CD8 T cells in Susac syndrome. Study-wide findings and caveats: The number of individuals included in the study's TCR sequencing and HLA analysis was acknowledged as relatively small.

This clonotype showed up just once. No antigen is known for it. V dropped 7 bases and J dropped 5 bases, with 14 bases sitting between them. The V gene's germline CDR1 is MNHNS and CDR2 SASEGT. The CDR3 has 13 amino acids. RNA totalling roughly 0.45 to 1 ug underwent reverse transcription with random hexamers. TCRdb processed the immunoSEQ multiplex PCR reads anew with MiXCR; each CDR3 protein has one entry. Of approximately 170,000 distinct CDR3 sequences in the sample, roughly 93% are singletons; the top ten hold more than 0.11%. The authors sequenced TCR beta from blood CD8+ and CD4+ T cells. TEMRA cells were FACS-enriched, with CD8+ and CD4+ T cells isolated negatively.

J is TRBJ1-2 and V is TRBV6-1; TRBD1 is a possible D gene (6 bases). Sample: CD4+ T cells from PBMCs. The sequence came from a human donor in good health. The CDR3 nucleotides read TGTGCCAGCACACTCGGACAGCATTATGGCTACACCTTC. Translated, it gives CASTLGQHYGYTF.